The 9 T cell receptor beta chains in this list originate from one sample, sequenced in a study of early T cells in non-severe SARS-CoV-2 infection. A single record per CDR3 protein comes from TCRdb applying MiXCR to the 5' RACE reads. Of tens of thousands of distinct CDR3 sequences listed, more than 8.5% are singletons. The sample comprised whole blood. These receptor sequences come from an adult who was a healthcare worker with PCR-confirmed SARS-CoV-2 infection or an uninfected control (not recorded which).

The genes are TRBV4-1 and TRBJ1-3; a possible D gene is TRBD1 (5 bases). Per the germline V gene, CDR1 is MGHRA and CDR2 is YSYEKL. Trimming cost V 1 base and J 2 bases, with 9 bases left between them. The CDR3 length is 15 residues. The CDR3 here is CASSQVARAGNTIYF. As DNA, the CDR3 is TGCGCCAGCAGCCAAGTGGCCAGGGCTGGAAACACCATATATTTT.

This clonotype was seen only a few times. The chain links TRBV29-1 to TRBJ2-2; D unresolved. In germline, CDR1 is SQVTM, CDR2 ANQGSEA. The CDR3 spans 12 residues. V was trimmed by 4 bases and J by 4 bases, leaving 7 bases between them. The CDR3 region has the DNA TGCAGCGTTGGGCCTCTCACCGGGGAGCTGTTTTTT. It codes for CSVGPLTGELFF.

This clonotype has more than one count but fewer than ten. The rearrangement uses TRBV12-3 or TRBV12-4 and TRBJ2-1; 9 bases line up with TRBD2. CDR3 size: 17 residues. Trimming took 1 base from V and 8 from J; bases not matched to a gene: 12. The DNA of the CDR3 is TGTGCCAGCAGTTTAGGTCTAGCGGGACCCTCATGGGATGAGCAGTTCTTC. Translation: CASSLGLAGPSWDEQFF.

The chain couples TRBV28 to TRBJ2-1; D ambiguous. The CDR3 consists of 16 residues. Trimming shortened V by 2 bases and J by 0 bases, and 11 bases separated the two germline ends. Germline CDR1 MDHEN, CDR2 SYDVKM. This CDR3 reads CASSLISESSYNEQFF. The CDR3 DNA follows: TGTGCCAGCAGTTTAATCTCTGAAAGCTCCTACAATGAGCAGTTCTTC.

The chain is built from TRBV3-1 and TRBJ1-2; unclear D gene. CDR1 is LGHDT, CDR2 YNNKEL, per germline (reference sequence). CDR3 length equals 15 residues. V was cut by 7 bases and J by 8 bases, with 23 bases left in between. CDR3 nucleotide sequence: TGTGCCAGCACTCAACTCACGAGCAGCCCTCGGGGCTACACCTTC. Protein: CASTQLTSSPRGYTF.

This clonotype has more than one count but fewer than ten. This chain joins TRBV7-2 and TRBJ2-4; D is perhaps TRBD1 (6 bases). V lost 1 base, J lost 1 base, and 14 bases lay in between. The germline V gene has CDR1 SGHTA and CDR2 FQGNSA. This CDR3 is 17 amino acids long. The CDR3 is CASSLVGSGAAKNIQYF. The DNA for the CDR3 is TGTGCCAGCAGCTTAGTCGGGTCAGGGGCGGCCAAAAACATTCAGTACTTC.

This clonotype has just a few counts. The rearrangement joins TRBV7-2 to TRBJ1-1; 8 positions match TRBD1. After removal of 6 bases from V and 1 base from J, the junction contained 13 bases not matched to a gene. This CDR3 spans 17 amino acids. Germline V gene lookup returns CDR1 SGHTA and CDR2 FQGNSA. The CDR3 nucleotides are TGTGCCAGCAGTTTTTATCCACGGACAGGGAAGAACACTGAAGCTTTCTTT. Encoded protein: CASSFYPRTGKNTEAFF.

The CDR3, as DNA: TGCGCCAGCAGCTTGGGGACAGGGGACGTCTACGAGCAGTACTTC. Residues: CASSLGTGDVYEQYF. V gene TRBV5-1 combines with J gene TRBJ2-7; 9 bases align to TRBD1. The CDR3 is made up of 15 amino acids. The trim removed 0 bases at V and 3 bases at J, leaving 4 bases unmatched. Germline V CDR1 and CDR2: SGHRS, YFSETQ.

As to this clonotype: Just one base apart from a much larger clone, this may be a read error. The rearrangement joins TRBV29-1 to TRBJ1-1, with TRBD1 identical over 8 bases. CDR1 and CDR2 (germline): SQVTM, ANQGSEA. Losses at the gene ends were 4 bases for V and 3 bases for J; bases not matched to a gene: 7. This CDR3 has 14 amino acids. CDR3: CSVASEQGDTEAFF. The CDR3 DNA reads TGCAGCGTTGCTTCGGAACAGGGGGACACTGAAGCTTTCTTT. The variable domain in full, completed from reference TRBV29-1 and TRBJ1-1, reads SAVISQKPSRDICQRGTSLTIQCQVDSQVTMMFWYRQQPGQSLTLIATANQGSEATYESGFVIDKFPISRPNLTFSTLTVSNMSPEDSSIYLCSVASEQGDTEAFFGQGTRLTVV.